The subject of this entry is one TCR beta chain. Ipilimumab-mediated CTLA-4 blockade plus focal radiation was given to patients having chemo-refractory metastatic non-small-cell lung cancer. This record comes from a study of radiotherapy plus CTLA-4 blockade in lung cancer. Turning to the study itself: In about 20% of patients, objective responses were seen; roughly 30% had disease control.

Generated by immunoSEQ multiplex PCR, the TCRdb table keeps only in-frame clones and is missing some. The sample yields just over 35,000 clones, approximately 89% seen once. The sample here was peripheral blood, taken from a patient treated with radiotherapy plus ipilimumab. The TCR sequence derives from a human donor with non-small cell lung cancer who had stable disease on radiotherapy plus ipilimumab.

The CDR3 sequence: CASSVGQGAIYEQYF. The CDR3 nucleotides are TGTGCCAGCAGTGTGGGACAGGGGGCTATCTACGAGCAGTACTTC. V is TRBV6-1 and J is TRBJ2-7; 12 bases align to TRBD1. Looked up from germline, CDR1 is MNHNS and CDR2 is SASEGT. Losses at the gene ends were 4 bases for V and 3 bases for J; bases not matched to a gene: 4. The length of the CDR3 is 15 residues.